This section outlines one T cell receptor (beta chain) sequence together with its context. The CDR3 length is 14 residues. The V gene's germline CDR1 is SGHRS and CDR2 YFSETQ. The J segment lost 2 bases and the V segment lost 4 bases, leaving 3 bases of the junction unmatched. These data belong to a study of blood T cell repertoires in COVID-19. About the research overall: The origin of the acute and convalescent COVID-19 samples was the United States, Italy and Spain.

The protocol was immunoSEQ multiplex PCR, while the TCRdb copy is restricted to in-frame clones and leaves out a portion. Among roughly 75,000 clones listed, roughly nine tenths were seen once. This TCR was recovered from a man aged 80 or over in a cohort sampled during active COVID-19. The specimen was peripheral blood. The chain recombines TRBV5-1 with TRBJ2-3; 8 bases line up with TRBD2. The DNA of the CDR3 is TGCGCCAGCAGCATCGGGGGGGCCACAGATACGCAGTATTTT. Its protein product is CASSIGGATDTQYF.